The sequence of this TCR beta chain was determined in a study of identical twins. In TCRdb, the 5' RACE reads were re-called with MiXCR into one record per CDR3 protein. The sample shows approximately 230,000 distinct CDR3 sequences, about an eighth of them seen only once. This clonotype was observed at least ten times. V lost 2 bases and J lost 1, with 9 bases in between. Germline loops: CDR1 SGHRS, CDR2 YFSETQ. The CDR3 consists of 14 residues. V gene TRBV5-1 combines with J gene TRBJ1-1; D possibly corresponds to TRBD1 (5 bases). The clonotype was recovered from a woman aged 18 to 35 in good health. Source material: memory (CD45RO+) T cells sorted from blood. CDR3 residues: CASSFDGANTEAFF. The CDR3 DNA sequence: TGCGCCAGCAGCTTTGATGGGGCGAACACTGAAGCTTTCTTT. Supplemented by reference TRBV5-1 and TRBJ1-1, the full variable domain reads KAGVTQTPRYLIKTRGQQVTLSCSPISGHRSVSWYQQTPGQGLQFLFEYFSETQRNKGNFPGRFSGRQFSNSRSEMNVSTLELGDSALYLCASSFDGANTEAFFGQGTRLTVV.